These 12 T cell receptor delta chains were sequenced from one sample in a study of gamma-delta T cells after stem cell transplantation. TCRdb re-analyzed the RT-PCR reads via CATT. The repertoire holds 1,000 to 1,200 delta-chain clones, approximately 3% seen once, with around 30% in the top ten. Sequenced sample: gamma-delta T cells. The receptors were sampled from a human donor. It is not recorded whose cells these are; they may come from a transplant donor.

This clone showed up just a few times. A read error is likely here: a far larger clone is one base away. Other DNA sequences of this sample code for an identical CDR3. The CDR3 region has the DNA TGTGCCTGTGACACCGTTGATTTGTCCACCGATAAACTCATCTTT. Translating it yields CACDTVDLSTDKLIF. The chain carries TRDV2 and TRDJ1, with D hard to call. The CDR3 spans 15 residues. V lost 0 bases and J lost 1, with 11 bases in between. Germline-derived CDR1 and CDR2 are GEAIGNYY and EKD.

This clone came up a few times. A far more abundant clone sits one base away, making this likely a read error. The sample has other DNA sequences that encode this CDR3 too. CDR3: CACDPWMAPLRDGGSHTHNTDKLIF. CDR3 DNA: TGTGCCTGTGACCCCTGGATGGCCCCCTTACGAGATGGGGGCTCCCACACCCATAACACCGATAAACTCATCTTC. The chain carries TRDV2 and TRDJ1; D may be TRDD3 (6 bases). The CDR3 is 25 residues long. The V gene's germline CDR1 is GEAIGNYY and CDR2 EKD.

This clone was detected a few times. This likely reflects a read error, since a far larger clone is one base away. The sample has other DNA sequences that encode this CDR3 too. This chain links TRDV2 with TRDJ1; D perhaps matches TRDD3 (6 bases). Germline V gene sequence: CDR1 GEAIGNYY, CDR2 EKD. The CDR3 has 21 amino acids. The V gene lost 0 bases and the J gene lost 4 bases, with 32 bases spanning the gap. The CDR3 coding sequence is TGTGCCTGTGACACCGTAGCCCCCGGGGATCAAGCAGGGGGCTCGATCGATAAACTCATCTTT. Translated, it gives CACDTVAPGDQAGGSIDKLIF.

This clone was recorded many times. A far larger clone is a single base away, which makes a read error likely. Other DNA sequences within the sample encode an identical CDR3. The J gene is TRDJ1, the V gene TRDV2, with 13 nucleotides matching TRDD3. The CDR3 loop spans 19 amino acids. Germline V gene sequence: CDR1 GEAIGNYY, CDR2 EKD. The DNA for the CDR3 is TGTGCCTGCGACACCCTTATACTGGGGGATACGGCTACCACCGATAAACTCATCTTT. Translation: CACDTLILGDTATTDKLIF.

As for this clone: This may stem from a read error, because a much larger clone lies one nucleotide away. The gene calls are TRDV2 and TRDJ1; 12 bases fit TRDD3. The germline V gene encodes CDR1 GEAIGNYY and CDR2 EKD. The CDR3 consists of 22 residues. The trim removed 3 bases at V and 0 bases at J, leaving 22 bases unmatched. The CDR3 sequence: CACDSLGDSLGDTDPYTDKLIF. DNA for the CDR3: TGTGCCTGTGACTCCTTGGGCGATTCACTGGGGGATACAGATCCGTACACCGATAAACTCATCTTT.

By sample fraction, this clone is medium-sized (0.01 to 0.1%). It is likely a read error: a sequence one base away is far more abundant. The sample has other DNA sequences that encode this CDR3 too. The V gene is TRDV2, the J gene TRDJ1; 7 bases are a match to TRDD3. Germline assignment: CDR1 GEAIGNYY and CDR2 EKD. The CDR3 totals 16 residues. For the CDR3, the DNA is TGTGCCTGCGACACCGTTGGGGGAAATCATAGGGATAAACTCATCTTT. Amino acids: CACDTVGGNHRDKLIF.

A remark on this clone: This probably arose from a read error, given a far larger clone one base away. The same CDR3 can be traced to other DNA sequences in this sample. The chain couples TRDV2 to TRDJ1, with TRDD3 matching over 7 bases. The CDR3 consists of 16 residues. Germline loops: CDR1 GEAIGNYY, CDR2 EKD. The DNA for the CDR3 is TGCGCCTGTGACCTACTGGGGACTGGAGAGACCGATAAACTCATCTTT. Its protein product is CACDLLGTGETDKLIF.

This clone was observed a few times. The protein recorded in TCRdb matches a much larger clone and deviates from this DNA's translation at residue 9, suggesting a read error; the protein here is obtained by translating the DNA. V usage is TRDV2 and J usage is TRDJ1; perhaps TRDD3 as D (6 bases). Trimming cost V 0 bases and J 9 bases, with 19 bases left between them. The CDR3 totals 15 residues. CDR1 is GEAIGNYY, CDR2 EKD, per germline. The CDR3 here is CACDTLGTQPGELIF. CDR3 nucleotides: TGTGCCTGTGACACCTTGGGGACCCAACCTGGGGAACTCATCTTT.

This clone was picked up a small number of times. This likely traces to a read error, being one base from a far larger clone. The same CDR3 arises from other DNA sequences in this sample as well. The rearrangement links TRDV2 to TRDJ1; 9 bases line up with TRDD3. This CDR3 is 20 amino acids long. Germline CDR1 and CDR2: GEAIGNYY and EKD. J was trimmed by 0 bases and V by 2 bases; bases with no gene match: 18. CDR3 in amino acids: CACDKLDELGDRTHTDKLIF. In DNA, the CDR3 is TGTGCCTGTGACAAGCTGGATGAACTGGGGGACCGCACCCACACCGATAAACTCATCTTT.

Turning to this clone: TCRdb records a much larger clone's protein for this DNA, with a difference at residue 4 that likely arises from a read error; the protein given is the translation of the DNA. This rearrangement joins TRDV2 to TRDJ1, with 9 positions matching TRDD3. The germline V gene encodes CDR1 GEAIGNYY and CDR2 EKD. This CDR3 comprises 20 residues. The ends lost 5 bases at V and 0 bases at J; junction bases unmatched: 21. The CDR3 DNA is TGTGCCTGTGGCAAACTGGATGAACTGGGGGACCGCACCCACACCGATAAACTCATCTTT. Amino acids: CACGKLDELGDRTHTDKLIF.

About this clone: It differs at one base from a far larger clone, so likely a read error. This chain uses TRDV2 with TRDJ1; D not certain. The germline gives CDR1 GEAIGNYY, CDR2 EKD. CDR3 length: 14 residues. Trimming cost V 0 bases and J 3 bases, with 10 bases left between them. In DNA, the CDR3 is TGTGCCTGTGACACCGTGACGTACGCCGATAAACTCATCTTT. Translated, it gives CACDTVTYADKLIF.

Comments on this clone: A far more abundant clone sits one base away, making this likely a read error. Other nucleotide sequences from this sample produce the same CDR3. The J gene is TRDJ3, the V gene TRDV2; 7 nucleotides match TRDD3. CDR1 GEAIGNYY and CDR2 EKD come from the germline V gene. The CDR3 loop spans 23 amino acids. As DNA, the CDR3 is TGTGCCTGCGACACGGTAAGGTACGCTGGGGGCGTTACCAGCTCCTGGGACACCCGACAGATGTTTTTC. It is translated as CACDTVRYAGGVTSSWDTRQMFF.